Following are 30 T cell receptor beta chains from one sample sequenced in a study of CD4 T cells in relation to SARS-CoV-2 and coronaviruses. Data came from immunoSEQ multiplex PCR; TCRdb stores just in-frame clones and leaves some out. The sample lists approximately 37,000 clones; approximately 85% were seen once. Material for sequencing was memory CD4+ T cells from PBMCs. Every receptor here comes from an adult with COVID-19.

The rearrangement uses TRBV4-1 and TRBJ2-3, with 10 positions matching TRBD2. CDR3 size: 15 residues. The V gene's germline CDR1 is MGHRA and CDR2 YSYEKL. After removal of 5 bases from V and 1 base from J, the junction contained 3 bases not matched to a gene. The CDR3 bases are TGCGCCAGCAGCACCGGGACTAGCGGCACAGATACGCAGTATTTT. This sequence encodes CASSTGTSGTDTQYF.

Turning to this clone: At one boundary the junction diverges from the germline segment, which might be a read error. V gene TRBV6-2 or TRBV6-3 combines with J gene TRBJ2-7, with D possibly TRBD2 on 7 matching bases. The CDR3 has 13 residues. Per germline, CDR1 MNHEY and CDR2 SVGEGT. CDR3 sequence reads: CAGSGSGGRKQYF. DNA for the CDR3: TGTGCCGGCAGCGGGTCCGGGGGGCGAAAGCAGTACTTC.

The chain carries TRBV3-1 (or the pseudogene TRBV3-2) and TRBJ2-5, with D possibly matching TRBD1 (5 bases). Germline values: CDR1 LGHDT, CDR2 YNNKEL (reference sequence). Trimming removed 4 bases from V and 2 bases from J, with 11 bases in between. The CDR3 is 14 amino acids. The CDR3 DNA reads as TGTGCCAGCAGCCTTCGACAGTCACAAGAGACCCAGTACTTC. Protein product: CASSLRQSQETQYF.

The rearrangement links TRBV5-1 to TRBJ2-4; D is perhaps TRBD1 (5 bases). Trimming left V 4 bases short and J 0 bases short, with 20 bases between. The CDR3 covers 18 residues. Germline-derived CDR1 and CDR2 are SGHRS and YFSETQ. The CDR3 protein is CASSAQQVFSEAKNIQYF. CDR3 DNA sequence: TGCGCCAGCAGCGCGCAACAGGTTTTCTCTGAAGCCAAAAACATTCAGTACTTC.

The rearrangement links TRBV6-6 to TRBJ2-1; D uncertain. CDR3 length: 15 amino acids. Trimming took 4 bases from V and 0 from J, leaving 10 bases between them. CDR1 is MNHNY and CDR2 is SVGAGI in the germline V gene (reference sequence). Here the CDR3 reads CASSSQSSSYNEQFF. The CDR3 bases are TGTGCCAGCAGTTCCCAGTCGAGCTCCTACAATGAGCAGTTCTTC.

J is TRBJ2-1 and V is TRBV3-1 (or the pseudogene TRBV3-2), with D uncertain. Germline lookup yields CDR1 LGHDT and CDR2 YNNKEL (reference sequence). The ends were cut back, 4 bases at V and 8 bases at J, with 6 bases in the middle. The CDR3 extends over 11 amino acids. The CDR3 DNA reads TGTGCCAGCAGCCGGAGCGATGAGCAGTTCTTC. Protein product: CASSRSDEQFF.

This clone was counted once. The CDR3 sequence is CASSSQGATRYGYTF. The CDR3 coding sequence is TGTGCCAGCAGTTCACAGGGGGCGACGAGGTATGGCTACACCTTC. The chain recombines TRBV28 with TRBJ1-2; 9 bases are a match to TRBD1. The ends lost 4 bases at V and 5 bases at J; junction bases unmatched: 8. CDR1 is MDHEN, CDR2 SYDVKM, per germline. This CDR3 has 15 residues.

This chain joins TRBV6-6 and TRBJ1-4; D not resolved. The CDR3 runs to 14 residues. Trimming left V 6 bases short and J 3 bases short, with 11 bases between. CDR1 and CDR2 from the germline V gene are MNHNY and SVGAGI (reference sequence). CDR3 residues: CASRTPGSNEKLFF. The CDR3 nucleotides are TGTGCCAGCAGGACTCCGGGGTCTAATGAAAAACTGTTTTTT.

V usage is TRBV7-3 and J usage is TRBJ2-3, with a tentative D call TRBD1 (6 bases). From germline, CDR1 is SGHTA and CDR2 FQGTGA. The CDR3 covers 14 residues. V was cut by 5 bases and J by 6 bases, with 15 bases left in between. CDR3 in DNA: TGTGCCAGCAGCCTGGCCAGGGGAGTTGATACGCAGTATTTT. Its protein is CASSLARGVDTQYF.

The chain employs TRBV7-2 and TRBJ2-2; the D gene is possibly TRBD2 (5 bases). Germline V gene lookup returns CDR1 SGHTA and CDR2 FQGNSA. V gave up 4 bases and J gave up 6 bases, with 15 bases separating them. CDR3 length: 15 amino acids. The CDR3 sequence is CASSSPTLGAGELFF. CDR3 bases: TGTGCCAGCAGCTCCCCTACGTTGGGAGCCGGGGAGCTGTTTTTT.

This rearrangement joins TRBV27 to TRBJ2-3; 13 nucleotides match TRBD2. CDR3 length equals 16 residues. The germline CDR1 and CDR2 sequences are MNHEY and SMNVEV (reference sequence). V gave up 7 bases and J gave up 6 bases; unmatched junction bases: 10. The CDR3 here is CASTVTLAGGPDTQYF. CDR3 coding DNA: TGTGCCAGCACAGTGACACTAGCGGGAGGGCCTGATACGCAGTATTTT.

The chain is built from TRBV6-5 and TRBJ1-2; TRBD1 matches at 7 bases. Germline V lookup: CDR1 MNHEY, CDR2 SVGAGI. The V segment lost 6 bases and the J segment 6 bases; nucleotides outside the gene matches: 4. This CDR3 is built from 12 residues. CDR3 sequence: CASSQGGHGYTF. CDR3 coding DNA: TGTGCCAGCAGCCAAGGGGGCCATGGCTACACCTTC.

The chain combines TRBV9 with TRBJ2-3; the D is unclear. V shed 0 bases and J shed 7 bases, with 12 bases lying between them. The germline V gene encodes CDR1 SGDLS and CDR2 YYNGEE. CDR3 length equals 14 residues. The CDR3 loop is CASSVDLFDNTQYF. The CDR3 DNA follows: TGTGCCAGCAGCGTAGACCTTTTCGATAATACGCAGTATTTT.

The chain is built from TRBV12-3 or TRBV12-4 and TRBJ2-5; TRBD1 agrees at 7 bases. V lost 6 bases and J lost 2; bases outside the gene matches: 3. The CDR3 loop spans 13 amino acids. The CDR3 region has the DNA TGTGCCAGCAGGCCGGGACAGCAAGAGACCCAGTACTTC. Amino acid sequence: CASRPGQQETQYF.

The CDR3 region is CASSYRGVGYEQYF. The CDR3 nucleotides read TGTGCCAGCAGTTACCGCGGAGTGGGTTACGAGCAGTACTTC. The chain couples TRBV6-5 to TRBJ2-7; no clear D gene. The CDR3 is made up of 14 amino acids. The germline CDR1 and CDR2 sequences are MNHEY and SVGAGI. V lost 2 bases and J lost 4, with 12 bases in between.

V and J are TRBV18 and TRBJ2-5, with D perhaps matching TRBD2 (6 bases). The CDR3 consists of 14 residues. Germline V CDR1 and CDR2: KGHSH, LQKENI. Trimming cost V 6 bases and J 5 bases, with 16 bases left between them. The CDR3 DNA reads TGTGCCAGCTCGCCCTCTGGGGGGAAGGAGACCCAGTACTTC. This gives the protein CASSPSGGKETQYF.

The sample holds one count of this clone. The chain uses TRBV28 and TRBJ2-4, with no clear D. Trimming shortened V by 7 bases and J by 2 bases, and 9 bases separated the two germline ends. CDR1 and CDR2 (germline): MDHEN, SYDVKM. There are 13 residues in the CDR3. The CDR3 loop is CASTPRSKNIQYF. CDR3 nucleotides: TGTGCCAGCACCCCCAGGTCCAAAAACATTCAGTACTTC.

The CDR3 is CASSIGGSAETQYF. Here the CDR3 DNA reads TGTGCCAGTAGTATAGGTGGGAGCGCAGAGACCCAGTACTTC. The rearrangement links TRBV19 to TRBJ2-5; a weak D match, TRBD2 (5 bases). The V and J ends lost 1 base and 4 bases respectively, with 10 bases between them. This CDR3 has 14 residues. Germline V gene data show CDR1 as LNHDA and CDR2 as SQIVND (reference sequence).

V gene TRBV7-9 combines with J gene TRBJ2-7; D possibly corresponds to TRBD2 (5 bases). The CDR3 length is 12 residues. Germline CDR1 is SEHNR and CDR2 is FQNEAQ (reference sequence). V lost 2 bases to trimming and J lost 4 bases, with 6 bases between them. The CDR3 protein is CASSLSGYEQYF. The CDR3, as DNA: TGTGCCAGCAGCTTAAGCGGTTACGAGCAGTACTTC.

V is TRBV7-2 and J is TRBJ2-7; 15 nucleotides agree with TRBD2. The CDR3 runs to 18 residues. Germline CDR1 SGHTA, CDR2 FQGNSA. V lost 2 bases to trimming and J lost 6 bases; unmatched junction nucleotides: 11. CDR3 coding DNA: TGTGCCAGCAGCTTACGTCGGACTAGCGGGAGGGCCGGATCCGAGCAGTACTTC. The encoded protein is CASSLRRTSGRAGSEQYF.

The chain links TRBV27 to TRBJ2-3; 8 nucleotides agree with TRBD1. V lost 5 bases and J lost 1; bases outside the gene matches: 5. The CDR3 is 15 residues long. Germline CDR1 is MNHEY and CDR2 is SMNVEV (reference sequence). The DNA of the CDR3 is TGTGCCAGCAGTCCCCTGGACAGGGGCACAGATACGCAGTATTTT. Translation gives CASSPLDRGTDTQYF.

This clone was recorded a few times. The CDR3: CASSYFGGRSGEQYF. CDR3 DNA: TGTGCCAGCAGTTACTTCGGCGGGAGATCCGGCGAGCAGTACTTC. V gene TRBV6-2 or TRBV6-3 combines with J gene TRBJ2-7; TRBD2 agrees at 7 bases. The CDR3 runs 15 residues. Germline lookup yields CDR1 MNHEY and CDR2 SVGEGT. With 1 base clipped from V and 6 bases from J, the junction kept 9 bases outside the gene matches.

The chain employs TRBV6-2 or TRBV6-3 and TRBJ1-2, with D possibly matching TRBD1 (5 bases). V dropped 5 bases and J dropped 8 bases, with 15 bases sitting between them. The CDR3 extends over 13 amino acids. Looked up from germline, CDR1 is MNHEY and CDR2 is SVGEGT. This CDR3 reads CASSPGTLLGYTF. DNA for the CDR3: TGTGCCAGCAGTCCAGGGACGTTACTCGGCTACACCTTC.

The chain recombines TRBV12-3 or TRBV12-4 with TRBJ1-1; D unresolved. Trimming shortened V by 3 bases and J by 7 bases, and 12 bases separated the two germline ends. This CDR3 region has 13 residues. The chain's CDR3 is CASSFLEGVEAFF. The CDR3 nucleotides are TGTGCCAGCAGTTTTCTGGAAGGCGTTGAAGCTTTCTTT.

The chain couples TRBV5-4 to TRBJ2-7; no clear D. Trimming left V 3 bases short and J 2 bases short, with 12 bases between. The germline gives CDR1 SGHNT, CDR2 YYREEE (reference sequence). The CDR3 has 14 amino acids. CDR3 protein: CASSSEQLTYEQYF. The CDR3 nucleotides are TGTGCCAGCAGCTCCGAACAGTTAACCTACGAGCAGTACTTC. The variable domain in full, completed from reference TRBV5-4 and TRBJ2-7, reads ETGVTQSPTHLIKTRGQQVTLRCSSQSGHNTVSWYQQALGQGPQFIFQYYREEENGRGNFPPRFSGLQFPNYSSELNVNALELDDSALYLCASSSEQLTYEQYFGPGTRLTVT.

The chain links TRBV29-1 to TRBJ2-7, with D perhaps TRBD1 (5 bases). Per the germline V gene, CDR1 is SQVTM and CDR2 is ANQGSEA. The V end was cut by 4 bases, the J end by 2 bases, with 15 bases between. This CDR3 spans 14 amino acids. The CDR3 loop is CSVGLTRTTYEQYF. CDR3 bases: TGCAGCGTTGGCCTGACGAGGACAACCTACGAGCAGTACTTC.

The chain employs TRBV6-8 and TRBJ2-1; D not certain. Germline V lookup: CDR1 MNHGY, CDR2 SAAAGT. The CDR3 contains 15 residues. V lost 2 bases to trimming and J lost 5 bases, with 13 bases between them. CDR3 protein: CASSYRGLDDNEQFF. Written as DNA, the CDR3 is TGTGCCAGCAGTTACCGAGGTCTGGACGACAATGAGCAGTTCTTC.

This clone has only one observation. The rearrangement uses TRBV11-2 and TRBJ1-3, with a tentative D call TRBD1 (6 bases). V dropped 5 bases and J dropped 5 bases, with 16 bases sitting between them. Germline V gene data show CDR1 as SGHAT and CDR2 as FQNNGV. There are 15 residues in the CDR3. The CDR3 DNA reads TGTGCCAGCAGCCTATACAGGGCTAGCAGAAACACCATATATTTT. This encodes CASSLYRASRNTIYF.

This clone has only one observation. The chain combines TRBV9 with TRBJ2-3, with a tentative D call TRBD2 (6 bases). V was shortened by 7 bases and J by 6 bases, with 9 bases between the two germline ends. CDR1 and CDR2 (germline): SGDLS, YYNGEE. This CDR3 is 11 amino acids long. CDR3 sequence (DNA): TGTGCCAGCGGAGGGCTGGATACGCAGTATTTT. Residues: CASGGLDTQYF.

V gene TRBV5-1 combines with J gene TRBJ2-3; D remains ambiguous. CDR3 length equals 16 residues. With 2 bases removed from V and 5 bases from J, the gap between germline ends came to 18 bases. Germline-derived CDR1 and CDR2 are SGHRS and YFSETQ. The CDR3 DNA sequence: TGCGCCAGCAGCTTCGGGCAAGCCAACCCCCAAGATACGCAGTATTTT. Residues: CASSFGQANPQDTQYF.